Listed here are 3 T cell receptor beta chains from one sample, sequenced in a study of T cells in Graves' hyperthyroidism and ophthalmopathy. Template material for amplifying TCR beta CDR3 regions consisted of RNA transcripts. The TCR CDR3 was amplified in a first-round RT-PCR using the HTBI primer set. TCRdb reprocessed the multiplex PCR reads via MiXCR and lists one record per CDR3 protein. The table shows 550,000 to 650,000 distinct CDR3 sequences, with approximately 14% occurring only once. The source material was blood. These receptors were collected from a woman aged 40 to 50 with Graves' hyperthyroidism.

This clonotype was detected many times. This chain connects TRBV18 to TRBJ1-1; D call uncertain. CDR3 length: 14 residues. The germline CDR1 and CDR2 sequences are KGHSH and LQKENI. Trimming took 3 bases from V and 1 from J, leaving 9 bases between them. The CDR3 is CASSPRPQNTEAFF. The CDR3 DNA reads TGTGCCAGCTCACCCAGGCCCCAGAACACTGAAGCTTTCTTT.

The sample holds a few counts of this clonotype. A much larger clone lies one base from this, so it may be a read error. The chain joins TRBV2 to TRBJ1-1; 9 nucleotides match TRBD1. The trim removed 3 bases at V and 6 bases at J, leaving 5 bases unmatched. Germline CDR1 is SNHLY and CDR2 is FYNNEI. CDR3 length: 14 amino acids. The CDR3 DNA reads TGTGCCAGCAGTGAGTTAACAGGGGGCCCTGAAGCTTTCTTT. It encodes CASSELTGGPEAFF. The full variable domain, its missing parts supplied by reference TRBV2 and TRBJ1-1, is EPEVTQTPSHQVTQMGQEVILRCVPISNHLYFYWYRQILGQKVEFLVSFYNNEISEKSEIFDDQFSVERPDGSNFTLKIRSTKLEDSAMYFCASSELTGGPEAFFGQGTRLTVV.

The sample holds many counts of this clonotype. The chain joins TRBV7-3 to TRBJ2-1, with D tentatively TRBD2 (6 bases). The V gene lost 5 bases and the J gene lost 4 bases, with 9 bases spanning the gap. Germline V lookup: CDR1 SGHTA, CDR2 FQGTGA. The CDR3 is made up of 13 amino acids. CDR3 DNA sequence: TGTGCCAGCAGCCGGGACTTATACAATGAGCAGTTCTTC. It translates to CASSRDLYNEQFF.